This record concerns one T cell receptor beta chain sequence. CDR1 DFQATT and CDR2 SNEGSKA come from the germline V gene (reference sequence). This CDR3 region has 14 residues. V trimming: 3 bases; J trimming: 5 bases; junction bases outside the gene matches: 5. The data are from a study of CD8 T cells in Susac syndrome. Random hexamers were used to reverse transcribe the RNA input (0.5 to 1 ug). Amplification of TCR beta CDR3 used immunoSEQ multiplex PCR across 54 Vbeta and 13 Jbeta. Via MiXCR, TCRdb re-called the immunoSEQ multiplex PCR reads, giving one row per CDR3 protein. Here the sample spans approximately 230,000 distinct CDR3 sequences, 93% being singletons.

The origin of this receptor is a human donor with multiple sclerosis. The sample was CD4+ T cells from PBMCs. The chain carries TRBV20-1 and TRBJ1-2, with 11 bases that match TRBD1. The CDR3 DNA is TGCAGTGCTAGGGGAGGACAGGGGGCTTATGGCTACACCTTC. Translating it yields CSARGGQGAYGYTF.